This record looks at one TCR beta chain sequence and its context. Its antigen is unknown. The data were taken from a study of cytomegalovirus exposure and HLA in healthy donors. For the study at large: Previous work identified roughly 120 million unique TCR beta sequences from around 200 million T cells.

General observations from the study: A further, later analysis showed that HLA-associated TCR beta chains (compared with equally common others) were more clonally expanded. In a later analysis, productive TCRs from donors in an Asian-associated ancestry cluster reportedly carried fewer N-insertions than the cohort mean. For most TCR sequences rarity was the rule, although some public TCRs occurred in many donors.

The PCR contained 60 Vbeta and 13 Jbeta primers. Libraries were prepared by immunoSEQ multiplex PCR; TCRdb keeps only in-frame clonotypes and omits some of them. The repertoire shows about 200,000 clones; the top ten hold less than 1%. Sequences were obtained from PBMCs. The source of this sequence is a young woman in good health and CMV-seropositive.

This CDR3 is CASAIIENTEAFF. The DNA for the CDR3 is TGTGCCAGCGCGATTATCGAGAACACTGAAGCTTTCTTT. The chain is built from TRBV27 and TRBJ1-1; D remains unclear. Germline V gives CDR1 MNHEY, CDR2 SMNVEV (reference sequence). Trimming took 8 bases from V and 1 from J, leaving 11 bases between them. The CDR3 spans 13 residues.